Given below is one T cell receptor beta chain in context. The clone's antigen remains unknown. Per-nucleotide qualities are absent, and no much larger clonotype sits a single base away. There are 16 amino acids in the CDR3, from cysteine to phenylalanine inclusive. The entry retains the CDR3 DNA only, 48 bases that are in frame from base 1. Unmatched junction bases come to 8, with V trimmed by 4 bases and J by 8 bases. According to the germline V gene (reference sequence), CDR1 reads SGHNT and CDR2 reads YYREEE. The collaborating institutions used their own protocols to collect whole blood in K2EDTA tubes. For TCRbeta analysis, collaborator samples were shipped as frozen whole blood, as isolated PBMCs, or as DNA extracted from either sample type. The data belong to a study of blood T cell repertoires in COVID-19 (dated by TCRdb to 2019 to 2021). Concerning the study at large: Collaborator samples came from the United States, Italy and Spain and covered acute and convalescent phases of COVID-19. Deeply sampled blood TCRbeta repertoires from subjects exposed to, actively infected with, or recovered from COVID-19 were included in the dataset. The repertoires were made available in a free public database intended to serve as a resource for research on the immune response to SARS-CoV-2. The sample metadata nearly always contained a de-identified subject ID, COVID-19 status, age in years and sex. The material from the prospective study consisted of cDNA or gDNA derived from T cells, B-cell-depleted T cells, or PBMCs. HLA class I and class II types, where available, came from metadata supplied by the sample provider rather than from assay-based typing. Samples were obtained from the ongoing ImmuneRACE study (first 160 participants) and from over 1,000 subjects provided by 6 global collaborators.

The immunoSEQ Assay, a bias-controlled multiplex PCR, was used to amplify TCRbeta CDR3 regions from genomic DNA. In the authors' own workflow: The number of nucleated cells in each sample was estimated from the amplification of reference gene primers within the assay. Sequence reads were collapsed and filtered to measure the absolute abundance of every unique TCRbeta CDR3 rearrangement. For each sample, productive Simpson clonality was calculated as the square root of Simpson's diversity index over productive rearrangements. In its TCRdb copy, this immuneACCESS table keeps in-frame sequences only and misses some clones. Where compared with another copy, unresolved V genes explain less than half of these, and the others have no known cause. D and trimming come from the DNA, and the V and J calls and clone size come from that table. A total of tens of thousands of clones appear in this sample, approximately 78% of them only once. The top ten constitute 18% of the sample.

Study-wide findings and limitations: The amount of clinical and demographic metadata varied by source and participant and was provided uncurated.

This receptor was taken from a woman aged 55-70 years with acute or convalescent COVID-19. This receptor chain uses TRBV5-4 and TRBJ2-1; 14 bases in between match TRBD2. Sequencing used peripheral blood. The DNA sequence follows: TGTGCCAGCAGCCCAGCCGGACTAGCGGGGGGCTATGAGCAGTTCTTC. The encoded protein is CASSPAGLAGGYEQFF.